One sample yielded the 21 T cell receptor beta chains listed below, sequenced in a study of cytomegalovirus exposure and HLA in healthy donors. The method was immunoSEQ multiplex PCR; TCRdb's version includes in-frame clones alone and lacks a portion of them. The sample yields 150,000 to 200,000 clones, over 85% seen once. The specimen sequenced was PBMCs. The receptors derive from a woman in her late teens or twenties in good health and CMV-seropositive.

The rearrangement uses TRBV5-5 and TRBJ1-1; a possible D gene is TRBD1 (6 bases). Per germline, CDR1 SGHKS and CDR2 YYEKEE (reference sequence). Trimming removed 3 bases at V and 3 bases at J, with 21 bases between. The CDR3 spans 17 residues. The CDR3 loop is CASSSSHSRGGYTEAFF. CDR3 coding DNA: TGTGCCAGCAGCTCATCACATTCTCGAGGGGGATACACTGAAGCTTTCTTT.

The CDR3 region is CASSPGANQPQHF. The CDR3 DNA is TGTGCCAGCTCACCAGGGGCAAATCAGCCCCAGCATTTT. V and J are TRBV18 and TRBJ1-5; a possible D gene is TRBD1 (5 bases). The germline gives CDR1 KGHSH, CDR2 LQKENI. With 2 bases removed from V and 4 bases from J, the gap between germline ends came to 6 bases. The CDR3 totals 13 residues. Variable domain in full (rest from reference TRBV18 and TRBJ1-5): NAGVMQNPRHLVRRRGQEARLRCSPMKGHSHVYWYRQLPEEGLKFMVYLQKENIIDESGMPKERFSAEFPKEGPSILRIQQVVRGDSAAYFCASSPGANQPQHFGDGTRLSIL.

The chain recombines TRBV4-1 with TRBJ2-2; 7 bases are shared with TRBD2. Germline trimming cut 3 bases from V and 0 bases from J; bases unmatched to any gene: 4. Germline CDR1 MGHRA, CDR2 YSYEKL. CDR3 length: 16 amino acids. CDR3 in DNA: TGCGCCAGCAGCCACAAAGGACTAGCGAACACCGGGGAGCTGTTTTTT. Translated, it gives CASSHKGLANTGELFF.

This sequence joins TRBV19 and TRBJ2-1; D gene uncertain. This CDR3 has 13 amino acids. The ends were cut back, 6 bases at V and 7 bases at J, with 13 bases in the middle. Germline CDR1 LNHDA, CDR2 SQIVND (reference sequence). The DNA of the CDR3 is TGTGCCAGTAGGAGACCCCCTAGGAATGAGCAGTTCTTC. Translated: CASRRPPRNEQFF.

This chain connects TRBV7-2 to TRBJ1-5, with D tentatively TRBD1 (6 bases). Deletions cut 8 bases from V and 6 bases from J, with 20 bases between. CDR1 SGHTA and CDR2 FQGNSA come from the germline V gene. The CDR3 is 15 amino acids. The CDR3: CASRPGWGGFQPQHF. The CDR3 DNA sequence: TGTGCCAGCCGCCCAGGTTGGGGGGGCTTTCAGCCCCAGCATTTT.

This sequence joins TRBV28 and TRBJ2-6; 9 bases agree with TRBD1. From germline, CDR1 is MDHEN and CDR2 SYDVKM. This CDR3 contains 18 residues. The V segment lost 6 bases and the J segment 0 bases; nucleotides outside the gene matches: 9. CDR3 region: CASRPGQGGVSGANVLTF. The DNA of the CDR3 is TGTGCCAGCAGGCCGGGACAGGGCGGCGTCTCTGGGGCCAACGTCCTGACTTTC.

The chain uses TRBV5-1 and TRBJ2-1; D call uncertain. Germline CDR1 reads SGHRS; CDR2 reads YFSETQ. CDR3 length: 12 residues. V was cut by 3 bases and J by 2 bases, with 3 bases left in between. DNA of the CDR3: TGCGCCAGCAGCTACACCTACAATGAGCAGTTCTTC. It is translated as CASSYTYNEQFF.

The rearrangement links TRBV5-1 to TRBJ1-1; 7 bases are a match to TRBD1. This CDR3 comprises 14 residues. Germline assignment: CDR1 SGHRS and CDR2 YFSETQ. Unmatched junction bases numbered 5, after V lost 3 bases and J lost 3 bases. CDR3 bases: TGCGCCAGCAGCTCCGTACAGGGGCACACTGAAGCTTTCTTT. Translation gives CASSSVQGHTEAFF.

The J gene is TRBJ2-1, the V gene TRBV30; tentative D call: TRBD1 (5 bases). Trimming cost V 0 bases and J 5 bases, with 11 bases left between them. Per the germline V gene, CDR1 is GTSNPN and CDR2 is SVGIG (reference sequence). This CDR3 is built from 14 residues. CDR3 protein: CAWSVVGADNEQFF. CDR3 nucleotides: TGTGCCTGGAGTGTAGTTGGGGCGGACAATGAGCAGTTCTTC.

The rearrangement joins TRBV2 to TRBJ2-2; 7 bases agree with TRBD1. Germline values: CDR1 SNHLY, CDR2 FYNNEI. Trimming at V came to 6 bases and at J to 2 bases, leaving 6 bases not matched to a gene. The CDR3 extends over 15 amino acids. The CDR3 loop is CASRAGTANTGELFF. CDR3 coding DNA: TGTGCCAGCAGGGCCGGGACAGCCAACACCGGGGAGCTGTTTTTT.

This clone was seen more than once but under ten times. The chain is built from TRBV28 and TRBJ1-4, with 9 bases aligning to TRBD1. CDR3 length: 13 amino acids. The ends lost 8 bases at V and 10 bases at J; junction bases unmatched: 8. Germline CDR1 is MDHEN and CDR2 is SYDVKM. The CDR3 DNA is TGTGCCAGCGGAGGGACAGGGCTTAGAAAACTGTTTTTT. Its protein is CASGGTGLRKLFF. The variable domain in full, with the rest retrieved from reference TRBV28 and TRBJ1-4, is DVKVTQSSRYLVKRTGEKVFLECVQDMDHENMFWYRQDPGLGLRLIYFSYDVKMKEKGDIPEGYSVSREKKERFSLILESASTNQTSMYLCASGGTGLRKLFFGSGTQLSVL.

The V gene is TRBV25-1, the J gene TRBJ2-3; 8 positions match TRBD2. This CDR3 has 14 amino acids. V gave up 0 bases and J gave up 7 bases; unmatched junction bases: 3. The germline gives CDR1 MGHDK, CDR2 SYGVNS. The CDR3 is CASSEYRGGYTQYF. As DNA, the CDR3 is TGTGCCAGCAGTGAATATCGGGGGGGCTATACGCAGTATTTT.

This chain uses TRBV11-2 with TRBJ1-5; D unresolved. Trimming left V 4 bases short and J 9 bases short, with 13 bases between. Germline-derived CDR1 and CDR2 are SGHAT and FQNNGV. The CDR3 contains 13 residues. The CDR3 is CASSYTIQRPQHF. The CDR3 DNA sequence: TGTGCCAGCAGCTATACGATTCAGCGGCCCCAGCATTTT.

The sample holds one count of this clone. The J gene is TRBJ2-1, the V gene TRBV5-4, with D tentatively TRBD2 (6 bases). V lost 4 bases and J 5 bases, leaving 10 bases between the germline ends. Looked up from germline, CDR1 is SGHNT and CDR2 is YYREEE (reference sequence). The CDR3 spans 13 residues. The CDR3 DNA is TGTGCCAGCAGCACGGGACTCGACAATGAGCAGTTCTTC. It specifies CASSTGLDNEQFF.

DNA of the CDR3: TGTGCCACTCGGGGACAGAACGTCGTAGGGGAGCAGTACTTC. It translates to CATRGQNVVGEQYF. The V gene is TRBV6-6, the J gene TRBJ2-7, with 7 nucleotides matching TRBD1. CDR1 MNHNY and CDR2 SVGAGI come from the germline V gene (reference sequence). V lost 10 bases and J lost 7; bases outside the gene matches: 16. The CDR3 is 14 amino acids.

The chain uses TRBV7-2 and TRBJ1-5, with D hard to call. Germline CDR1 and CDR2: SGHTA and FQGNSA. Trimming shortened V by 4 bases and J by 4 bases, and 17 bases separated the two germline ends. CDR3 length equals 16 residues. CDR3 loop: CASSSRGQKGNQPQHF. CDR3 DNA: TGTGCCAGCAGCTCGCGGGGTCAGAAAGGTAATCAGCCCCAGCATTTT. Using reference TRBV7-2 and TRBJ1-5 for the parts outside the CDR3, the full variable domain is GAGVSQSPSNKVTEKGKDVELRCDPISGHTALYWYRQSLGQGLEFLIYFQGNSAPDKSGLPSDRFSAERTGGSVSTLTIQRTQQEDSAVYLCASSSRGQKGNQPQHFGDGTRLSIL.

This clone came up a few times. V is TRBV9 and J is TRBJ1-1; 7 nucleotides align to TRBD1. V trimming: 3 bases; J trimming: 4 bases; junction bases outside the gene matches: 3. This CDR3 comprises 13 residues. Germline-derived CDR1 and CDR2 are SGDLS and YYNGEE. CDR3 amino acids: CASSGDSGTEAFF. CDR3 in DNA: TGTGCCAGCAGCGGGGACAGTGGCACTGAAGCTTTCTTT.

The genes are TRBV5-1 and TRBJ1-5; 9 bases align to TRBD1. Germline V gives CDR1 SGHRS, CDR2 YFSETQ. CDR3 length: 15 residues. After removal of 2 bases from V and 6 bases from J, the junction contained 6 bases not matched to a gene. DNA for the CDR3: TGCGCCAGCAGCTTAGGGACAGGGACCGTTCAGCCCCAGCATTTT. This gives the protein CASSLGTGTVQPQHF.

The chain couples TRBV18 to TRBJ2-7, with TRBD1 identical over 8 bases. Germline CDR1 KGHSH, CDR2 LQKENI. The CDR3 has 14 amino acids. The ends lost 4 bases at V and 3 bases at J; junction bases unmatched: 5. The CDR3, as DNA: TGTGCCAGCTCACGCCGGGACAGGAACTACGAGCAGTACTTC. Residues: CASSRRDRNYEQYF.

The rearrangement joins TRBV9 to TRBJ2-7, with a possible D match to TRBD1 (5 bases). V dropped 2 bases and J dropped 5 bases, with 8 bases sitting between them. Germline values: CDR1 SGDLS, CDR2 YYNGEE. The CDR3 is made up of 12 amino acids. CDR3 in amino acids: CASSVGADEQYF. The DNA for the CDR3 is TGTGCCAGCAGCGTTGGGGCGGACGAGCAGTACTTC.

The V call is TRBV5-1, the J call TRBJ2-3; perhaps TRBD2 as D (7 bases). The germline CDR1 and CDR2 sequences are SGHRS and YFSETQ. The CDR3 length is 16 residues. Trimming cost V 4 bases and J 1 base, with 16 bases left between them. The CDR3 DNA sequence: TGCGCCAGCAGCCCTGGAGGGGGAGGGGGCACAGATACGCAGTATTTT. Amino acid sequence: CASSPGGGGGTDTQYF.